Included here is one T cell receptor beta chain sequence, with context. Antigen specificity is unknown. Data came from immunoSEQ multiplex PCR; TCRdb stores just in-frame clones and leaves some out. The sample lists about 48,000 clones, approximately 89% occurring once. The sample originates from a study of OX40 agonist ivuxolimab in advanced cancers. About the research overall: Ivuxolimab was administered intravenously to patients at 0.01 to 10 mg/kg every 2 weeks. A history of anti-PD-1, anti-PD-L1 or anti-CTLA-4 therapy was acceptable, and around 36% had some.

Germline-derived CDR1 and CDR2 are MNHEY and SMNVEV (reference sequence). The CDR3 has 16 amino acids. Germline trimming cut 2 bases from V and 2 bases from J; bases unmatched to any gene: 8. Study outcomes and limitations: At 0.1 to 3.0 mg/kg, CD4+ and CD8+ blood T cells expanded clonally by week 6.

This TCR was sampled from an adult with an advanced solid tumor such as melanoma, head and neck, liver or kidney cancer. The specimen comprised CD4+ or CD8+ T cells sorted from blood, sampled in a trial of the OX40 agonist ivuxolimab. V is TRBV27 and J is TRBJ2-7; the match to TRBD1 covers 8 bases. The CDR3 loop reads CASSLEFGTGTYEQYF. CDR3 nucleotides: TGTGCCAGCAGTTTAGAGTTTGGGACAGGCACCTACGAGCAGTACTTC.